The present T cell receptor beta chain was sequenced within a study of cytomegalovirus exposure and HLA in healthy donors. This table comes from immunoSEQ multiplex PCR, and its TCRdb copy is limited to in-frame clones, with some not included. This repertoire shows approximately 200,000 clones, 75% to 85% found once; its top ten account for under 15%. With respect to this clone: Its specificity is not known.

Broader study findings: Rare TCR sequences predominated, though certain public TCRs were found in many donors.

Germline CDR1 is SGHNT and CDR2 is YYREEE (reference sequence). The trim removed 3 bases at V and 6 bases at J, leaving 9 bases unmatched. The CDR3 consists of 14 residues. The receptor's source is a woman in her twenties or thirties in good health and CMV-seropositive. The V gene is TRBV5-4, the J gene TRBJ2-7; 7 positions match TRBD2. The sequenced sample was PBMCs. DNA of the CDR3: TGTGCCAGCAGCTCATCCGGGACTACAGCCGAGCAGTACTTC. This encodes CASSSSGTTAEQYF.